Below are 16 T cell receptor beta chains sequenced from a single sample in a study of T-cell memory formation after mild COVID-19. Each CDR3 protein is one row after TCRdb ran MiXCR on the 5' RACE reads. This sample has tens of thousands of distinct CDR3 sequences, with about 16% found just once. Material: PBMCs or a T cell subset sorted from them (not recorded which). These receptors came from an adult who had mild COVID-19 (a few samples of this study predate the infection). Cell type and time point are not known.

This clonotype was observed many times. J is TRBJ1-2 and V is TRBV3-1; D ambiguous. Germline V lookup: CDR1 LGHDT, CDR2 YNNKEL (reference sequence). With 0 bases removed from V and 8 bases from J, the gap between germline ends came to 7 bases. CDR3 size: 12 residues. In DNA, the CDR3 is TGTGCCAGCAGCCAAGACGGCACAGGCTACACCTTC. This translates into CASSQDGTGYTF.

The sample holds many counts of this clonotype. The rearrangement uses TRBV3-1 and TRBJ2-7, with D possibly TRBD2 on 6 matching bases. V shed 4 bases and J shed 6 bases, with 19 bases lying between them. The CDR3 runs 15 residues. Germline V gene lookup returns CDR1 LGHDT and CDR2 YNNKEL (reference sequence). This chain's CDR3 is CASSRSRGSLFEQYF. The CDR3 DNA sequence: TGTGCCAGCAGCCGCTCCCGGGGGTCTCTCTTCGAGCAGTACTTC.

This clonotype was counted ten times or more. J is TRBJ2-7 and V is TRBV10-3, with D perhaps TRBD1 (6 bases). V lost 9 bases and J lost 5, with 17 bases in between. The CDR3 consists of 13 residues. The germline V gene has CDR1 ENHRY and CDR2 SYGVKD. The CDR3 loop reads CAIFPRDTHEQYF. CDR3 DNA: TGTGCCATTTTTCCTCGGGACACCCACGAGCAGTACTTC.

The rearrangement links TRBV11-2 to TRBJ2-6; D gene uncertain. CDR1 and CDR2 from the germline V gene are SGHAT and FQNNGV. The CDR3 contains 17 residues. V shed 2 bases and J shed 0 bases, with 11 bases lying between them. The CDR3 bases are TGTGCCAGCAGCTTAAATCGGCAGACCTCTGGGGCCAACGTCCTGACTTTC. Its translation is CASSLNRQTSGANVLTF.

The rearrangement uses TRBV20-1 and TRBJ2-7; 7 bases match TRBD2. J lost 7 bases, V lost 5 bases, and 14 bases had no gene match. Per the germline V gene, CDR1 is DFQATT and CDR2 is SNEGSKA (reference sequence). CDR3 length: 14 residues. As DNA, the CDR3 is TGCAGTGCTGGGGGGGGGTCCTCCAGATGGGAGCAGTACTTC. It is translated as CSAGGGSSRWEQYF.

The chain recombines TRBV29-1 with TRBJ2-1; 11 bases align to TRBD2. Unmatched junction bases numbered 4, after V lost 6 bases and J lost 3 bases. Germline-derived CDR1 and CDR2 are SQVTM and ANQGSEA. CDR3 length: 14 residues. CDR3 DNA: TGCAGCGTGGGGACTAGCGGATTCTACAATGAGCAGTTCTTC. Translation gives CSVGTSGFYNEQFF.

This clonotype has a count of ten or more. The chain employs TRBV12-3 or TRBV12-4 and TRBJ2-3; TRBD2 agrees at 8 bases. After removal of 7 bases from V and 2 bases from J, the junction contained 5 bases not matched to a gene. The CDR3 covers 14 residues. The CDR3 reads CASTRLAFTDTQYF. DNA for the CDR3: TGTGCCAGCACAAGACTAGCGTTCACAGATACGCAGTATTTT.

There are many counts of this clonotype. V and J are TRBV9 and TRBJ2-4, with D maybe TRBD2 (5 bases). Between the trimmed V and J ends, which lost 5 bases and 2 bases, there was a span of 23 bases. This CDR3 is 18 amino acids long. The germline gives CDR1 SGDLS, CDR2 YYNGEE. This CDR3 reads CASSLPPGFRPPKNIQYF. The CDR3 DNA reads as TGTGCCAGCAGTCTACCTCCGGGATTCCGCCCCCCCAAAAACATTCAGTACTTC.

At least ten counts were recorded for this clonotype. This chain uses TRBV20-1 with TRBJ1-5; D is ambiguous. The V end was cut by 3 bases, the J end by 12 bases, with 24 bases between. From germline, CDR1 is DFQATT and CDR2 SNEGSKA (reference sequence). There are 15 residues in the CDR3. Here the CDR3 DNA reads TGCAGTGCTAGCCCCCCAGCAGAGGCCTCGGGTCTCCAGCATTTT. Translated, it gives CSASPPAEASGLQHF.

There are many counts of this clonotype. The rearrangement links TRBV5-1 to TRBJ1-1, with D possibly being TRBD1 (5 bases). V lost 1 base to trimming and J lost 7 bases, with 11 bases between them. The CDR3 length is 13 residues. Germline V gene sequence: CDR1 SGHRS, CDR2 YFSETQ. The CDR3 reads CASSLYLGGEAFF. The CDR3 DNA follows: TGCGCCAGCAGCTTGTATCTGGGGGGTGAAGCTTTCTTT.

This clonotype was counted ten times or more. This chain links TRBV24-1 with TRBJ2-3; possibly TRBD2 for D (6 bases). V shed 5 bases and J shed 2 bases, with 13 bases lying between them. Germline CDR1 and CDR2: KGHDR and SFDVKD. The CDR3 sequence is 15 residues long. CDR3 sequence (DNA): TGTGCCACCAGTGTTGGCGGGATAGTCACAGATACGCAGTATTTT. Translated: CATSVGGIVTDTQYF.

In its sample, this clonotype was seen many times. The chain employs TRBV7-3 and TRBJ1-2; possibly TRBD1 for D (6 bases). Germline CDR1 SGHTA, CDR2 FQGTGA. V shed 3 bases and J shed 6 bases, with 11 bases lying between them. The CDR3 sequence is 13 residues long. The CDR3 loop is CASSLSHRDGYTF. CDR3 sequence (DNA): TGTGCCAGCAGCTTGTCTCACAGGGATGGCTACACCTTC.

This clonotype has a count of ten or more. The rearrangement links TRBV14 to TRBJ1-2; D is ambiguous. This CDR3 contains 15 residues. V lost 0 bases to trimming and J lost 2 bases, with 10 bases between them. Germline V lookup: CDR1 SGHDN, CDR2 FVKESK. The CDR3 spells CASSQEGPENYGYTF. The CDR3 DNA follows: TGTGCCAGCAGCCAAGAGGGTCCCGAGAACTATGGCTACACCTTC.

This rearrangement joins TRBV11-2 to TRBJ2-7; D unclear. This CDR3 region has 11 residues. The germline V gene encodes CDR1 SGHAT and CDR2 FQNNGV. The V end was cut by 4 bases, the J end by 3 bases, with 4 bases between. Here the CDR3 DNA reads TGTGCCAGCAGCTATGGCTACGAGCAGTACTTC. This gives the protein CASSYGYEQYF. Complete variable domain (other parts from reference TRBV11-2 and TRBJ2-7): EAGVAQSPRYKIIEKRQSVAFWCNPISGHATLYWYQQILGQGPKLLIQFQNNGVVDDSQLPKDRFSAERLKGVDSTLKIQPAKLEDSAVYLCASSYGYEQYFGPGTRLTVT.

This clonotype showed up many times. This rearrangement joins TRBV18 to TRBJ1-6; D is unresolved. The CDR3 totals 13 residues. From germline, CDR1 is KGHSH and CDR2 LQKENI. Trimming took 5 bases from V and 10 from J, leaving 12 bases between them. The CDR3 reads CASSEGSGSPLHF. The CDR3 DNA is TGTGCCAGCTCAGAAGGGTCTGGATCACCCCTCCACTTT.

The table lists this clonotype with many counts. This rearrangement joins TRBV12-3 or TRBV12-4 to TRBJ1-5; tentatively, D is TRBD1 (5 bases). Trimming removed 5 bases from V and 5 bases from J, with 19 bases in between. The CDR3 runs to 16 residues. The CDR3 reads CASSATRDPGHQPQHF. The DNA for the CDR3 is TGTGCCAGCAGTGCTACACGGGACCCAGGACATCAGCCCCAGCATTTT.